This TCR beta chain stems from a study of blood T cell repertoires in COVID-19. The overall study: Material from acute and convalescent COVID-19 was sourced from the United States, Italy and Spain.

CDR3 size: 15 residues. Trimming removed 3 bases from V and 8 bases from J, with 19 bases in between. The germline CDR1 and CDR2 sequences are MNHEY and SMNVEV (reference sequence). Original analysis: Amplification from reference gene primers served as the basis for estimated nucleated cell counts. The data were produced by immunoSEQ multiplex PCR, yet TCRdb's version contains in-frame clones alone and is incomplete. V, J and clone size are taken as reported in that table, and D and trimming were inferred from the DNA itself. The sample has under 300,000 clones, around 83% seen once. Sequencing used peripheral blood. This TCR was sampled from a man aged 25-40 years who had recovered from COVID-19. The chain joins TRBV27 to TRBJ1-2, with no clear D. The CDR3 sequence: CASSLNPNPAGGYTF. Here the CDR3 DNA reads TGTGCCAGCAGTTTGAACCCCAACCCCGCGGGGGGCTACACCTTC.